This T cell receptor beta chain stems from a study of CD8 T cells in Susac syndrome (dated by TCRdb to between 2018 and 2021). Some background on the complete study: Whether CD8+ T cell activation and differentiation in Susac syndrome was antigen driven was tested using repertoire sequencing. The clonality of the CD8+ T cell repertoire was compared across approximately twelve healthy donors, some 14 Susac syndrome patients and under 18 multiple sclerosis patients.

Results the study describes overall, beyond this receptor: The TCR sequencing and HLA analysis was acknowledged to have included a relatively small number of individuals.

From the cysteine up to the phenylalanine, the CDR3 has a length of 12 residues. The entry retains the CDR3 DNA only, 36 bases that are in frame from base 1. V and J lose 3 bases and 1 base, and a span of 7 bases separates them. Based on the germline V gene (reference sequence), the CDR1 and CDR2 sequences are DFQATT and SNEGSKA. Peripheral blood CD8+ and CD4+ T cells from healthy donors, Susac syndrome patients and multiple sclerosis patients were profiled using high-throughput TCR beta sequencing. The multiple sclerosis controls were treatment-naive patients who had stable or active relapsing-remitting disease and met the revised McDonald criteria. Bulk CD8+ and CD4+ T cells were purified by magnetic negative isolation, whereas CD8+ TEMRA cells were enriched by FACS. Blood was collected in EDTA tubes and processed within 24 hours, with PBMCs isolated through density gradient centrifugation. PBMCs intended for TCR sequencing were frozen in liquid nitrogen and were later thawed in a 37 degrees C water bath. Purity of sorted or isolated CD4+, CD8+ and CD8+ TEMRA cells was at least 90%.

RNA was extracted with the RNeasy kit and roughly 0.45 to 1 ug was reverse transcribed using random hexamers. The immunoSEQ multiplex PCR assay, which covers 54 Vbeta and 13 Jbeta segments, was used to amplify TCR beta CDR3 regions. PCR amplification bias was corrected using a synthetic template baseline for primer optimization and computational correction. As for the original processing: Reads were annotated to V, D and J genes according to IMGT and were analyzed with immunoSEQ Analyzer, with only productive sequences retained. Clonality was calculated as one minus the Shannon entropy normalized by log2 of the number of productive unique sequences. Public and private clones were assessed among the 100 most prevalent clones of each patient and control. Clones were defined as Susac-specific when absent from the healthy and MS cohorts, from roughly 1,000 published viral clones and from other ImmuneACCESS disease sequences. The public reads were quality trimmed at Q25 with fastp and then assembled into clones with MiXCR by TCRdb, keeping productive beta chains. Identical CDR3 protein sequences are pooled into one entry, listed with their most common genes and DNA. These V and J calls rely on TCRdb rather than the paper's analysis. The sample has roughly 400,000 distinct CDR3 sequences on record, approximately 89% of them singletons. About 0.12% of the sample is held by the ten biggest clonotypes.

As to this clonotype: Which antigen it targets is not known. The record has no base qualities; no much larger clone is one base away.

The sequencing input was CD8+ T cells from PBMCs. The chain joins TRBV20-1 to TRBJ2-7; too little of a D gene remains to name it. The clonotype comes from a human donor with multiple sclerosis. The CDR3 protein sequence reads: CSASWGSYEQYF. The DNA sequence is given as TGCAGTGCTAGTTGGGGATCCTACGAGCAGTACTTC.